A single sample is the source of the 32 T cell receptor beta chains below, sequenced in a study of OX40 agonist ivuxolimab in advanced cancers. Produced via immunoSEQ multiplex PCR; TCRdb's table is partial and in-frame only. The sample has just under 80,000 clones, 80% to 90% seen once. The sequenced sample was CD4+ or CD8+ T cells sorted from blood, obtained in a trial of the OX40 agonist ivuxolimab. Receptors originate from an adult with an advanced solid tumor such as melanoma, head and neck, liver or kidney cancer.

The V gene is TRBV9, the J gene TRBJ1-2; a possible D gene is TRBD1 (5 bases). Germline V gene data show CDR1 as SGDLS and CDR2 as YYNGEE. Trimming left V 0 bases short and J 5 bases short, with 11 bases between. This CDR3 is 14 amino acids long. CDR3 sequence reads: CASSVAGEGYGYTF. CDR3 bases: TGTGCCAGCAGCGTAGCCGGGGAGGGGTATGGCTACACCTTC.

This clone appeared a few times. The chain has TRBV29-1 and TRBJ2-3; no clear D. This CDR3 has 11 amino acids. From germline, CDR1 is SQVTM and CDR2 ANQGSEA. Trimming pared 1 base from V and 5 bases from J, leaving 4 bases between. Here the CDR3 DNA reads TGCAGCGTTGAAGTACGAGATACGCAGTATTTT. This codes for CSVEVRDTQYF.

This clone was recorded once. The chain combines TRBV10-2 with TRBJ1-1, with D possibly being TRBD1 (5 bases). Trimming took 2 bases from V and 4 from J, leaving 8 bases between them. In germline, CDR1 is WSHSY, CDR2 SAAADI. The CDR3 consists of 13 residues. The chain's CDR3 is CASSEGGSTEAFF. CDR3 in DNA: TGCGCCAGCAGTGAGGGGGGTTCCACTGAAGCTTTCTTT.

This clone appeared a few times. The J gene is TRBJ1-4, the V gene TRBV5-6, with D maybe TRBD1 (5 bases). Germline CDR1 is SGHDT and CDR2 is YYEEEE. V lost 4 bases and J lost 4, with 17 bases in between. The CDR3 covers 16 residues. This CDR3 is CASSLLGTGGNEKLFF. The CDR3 region has the DNA TGTGCCAGCAGCCTGCTGGGAACAGGCGGTAATGAAAAACTGTTTTTT.

The chain uses TRBV19 and TRBJ1-1; D is perhaps TRBD1 (6 bases). The V gene lost 5 bases and the J gene lost 1 base, with 17 bases spanning the gap. This CDR3 spans 16 amino acids. Germline V gene data show CDR1 as LNHDA and CDR2 as SQIVND (reference sequence). This CDR3 is CASSWGQGVPNTEAFF. Here the CDR3 DNA reads TGTGCCAGTAGTTGGGGACAAGGGGTACCGAACACTGAAGCTTTCTTT.

This clone was picked up one time. The chain recombines TRBV5-1 with TRBJ2-3, with 8 bases that match TRBD2. The trim removed 0 bases at V and 1 base at J, leaving 4 bases unmatched. This CDR3 has 16 residues. Germline CDR1 reads SGHRS; CDR2 reads YFSETQ. Here the CDR3 DNA reads TGCGCCAGCAGCTTGGAGGGGCGGGAGGGCACAGATACGCAGTATTTT. The encoded protein is CASSLEGREGTDTQYF.

The chain links TRBV19 to TRBJ2-1; 9 bases match TRBD2. Germline CDR1 is LNHDA and CDR2 is SQIVND (reference sequence). The V and J ends lost 6 bases and 8 bases, in that order; junction bases with no gene match: 5. The CDR3 is 13 amino acids. CDR3 region: CASRVAGVHEQFF. In nucleotides, the CDR3 is TGTGCCAGTAGGGTAGCGGGAGTGCATGAGCAGTTCTTC.

The gene calls are TRBV11-2 and TRBJ2-7; 8 nucleotides match TRBD1. The CDR3 length is 15 residues. Germline CDR1 reads SGHAT; CDR2 reads FQNNGV. With V trimmed by 4 bases and J by 5 bases, 10 bases remained unmatched. The CDR3, as DNA: TGTGCCAGCAGCTACAGGGGGAGGTCTGCTGACGAGCAGTACTTC. Amino acid sequence: CASSYRGRSADEQYF.

This clone has just one count. J is TRBJ2-1 and V is TRBV10-2; D may be TRBD1 or TRBD2 (6 bases each). V was clipped by 4 bases and J by 0 bases, with 13 bases between them. The CDR3 extends over 16 amino acids. Germline CDR1 is WSHSY and CDR2 is SAAADI. CDR3 amino acids: CASSGGGGNSYNEQFF. The CDR3 DNA reads as TGCGCCAGCAGTGGAGGAGGGGGGAACTCCTACAATGAGCAGTTCTTC.

V gene TRBV10-3 combines with J gene TRBJ1-6; tentative D call: TRBD1 (5 bases). Per germline, CDR1 ENHRY and CDR2 SYGVKD. The V end lost 10 bases, the J end lost 5 bases, and 15 bases lay between the germline ends. The length of the CDR3 is 14 residues. Here the CDR3 reads CATTTGTNNSPLHF. CDR3 DNA sequence: TGTGCCACGACGACGGGGACGAATAATTCACCCCTCCACTTT.

This clone turned up a few times. The chain is built from TRBV5-4 and TRBJ1-3; possibly TRBD1 for D (6 bases). CDR1 is SGHNT and CDR2 is YYREEE in the germline V gene (reference sequence). The CDR3 runs 16 residues. With 6 bases removed from V and 2 bases from J, the gap between germline ends came to 18 bases. The CDR3 DNA reads TGTGCCAGCACTACGGGGGGAGGGGGACCTGGAAACACCATATATTTT. Translated, it gives CASTTGGGGPGNTIYF.

This clone was observed once. The V gene is TRBV19, the J gene TRBJ1-6; D ambiguous. The germline V gene has CDR1 LNHDA and CDR2 SQIVND (reference sequence). This CDR3 is 12 amino acids long. V was cut by 9 bases and J by 0 bases, with 3 bases left in between. The CDR3 loop is CASSSYNSPLHF. CDR3 nucleotides: TGTGCCAGCAGCTCCTATAATTCACCCCTCCACTTT.

This clone was recorded a few times. This chain uses TRBV7-2 with TRBJ1-2, with a possible D match to TRBD1 (5 bases). Trimming left V 5 bases short and J 11 bases short, with 15 bases between. CDR1 and CDR2 from the germline V gene are SGHTA and FQGNSA. This CDR3 has 12 residues. CDR3 protein: CASSPLLTGYTF. The CDR3 region has the DNA TGTGCCAGCAGCCCCCTTCTCACAGGTTACACCTTC.

This rearrangement joins TRBV7-2 to TRBJ2-7; D is ambiguous. There are 15 residues in the CDR3. The ends were cut back, 1 base at V and 5 bases at J, with 15 bases in the middle. The germline CDR1 and CDR2 sequences are SGHTA and FQGNSA. Here the CDR3 reads CASSLVWMARDEQYF. CDR3 bases: TGTGCCAGCAGCTTAGTTTGGATGGCTCGGGACGAGCAGTACTTC.

V gene TRBV19 combines with J gene TRBJ1-4; TRBD1 is a possible D gene (5 bases). Germline values: CDR1 LNHDA, CDR2 SQIVND (reference sequence). With 10 bases removed from V and 8 bases from J, the gap between germline ends came to 17 bases. This CDR3 contains 13 residues. Here the CDR3 reads CATNPGGSEKLFF. Here the CDR3 DNA reads TGTGCCACTAACCCGGGGGGATCAGAAAAACTGTTTTTT.

The genes are TRBV6-5 and TRBJ2-1, with TRBD1 identical over 11 bases. Trimming took 5 bases from V and 5 from J; bases not matched to a gene: 5. The CDR3 is made up of 15 amino acids. From germline, CDR1 is MNHEY and CDR2 SVGAGI. In DNA, the CDR3 is TGTGCCAGCAGTGCCCTGGGACAGGGGGACAATGAGCAGTTCTTC. It codes for CASSALGQGDNEQFF.

This clone was detected once. V usage is TRBV7-2 and J usage is TRBJ2-3; 7 positions agree with TRBD2. Germline-derived CDR1 and CDR2 are SGHTA and FQGNSA. The CDR3 totals 14 residues. V lost 4 bases to trimming and J lost 4 bases; unmatched junction nucleotides: 5. The chain's CDR3 is CASSWGGWADTQYF. The DNA for the CDR3 is TGTGCCAGCAGCTGGGGAGGGTGGGCAGATACGCAGTATTTT.

The genes are TRBV28 and TRBJ2-3, with TRBD1 matching over 9 bases. Germline V lookup: CDR1 MDHEN, CDR2 SYDVKM. This CDR3 comprises 16 residues. The V gene end was trimmed by 5 bases and the J gene end by 1 base; junction bases not matched to a gene: 7. The CDR3 region has the DNA TGTGCCAGCAGTCCCCGCCGGACAGGGGGCACAGATACGCAGTATTTT. Amino acid sequence: CASSPRRTGGTDTQYF.

The J gene is TRBJ2-3, the V gene TRBV6-6; 7 bases align to TRBD1. V lost 6 bases, J lost 7 bases, and 10 bases stayed unmatched. This CDR3 spans 14 amino acids. Per germline, CDR1 MNHNY and CDR2 SVGAGI (reference sequence). The CDR3, as DNA: TGTGCCAGCAGCTCAACAGACAGGGAGTATACGCAGTATTTT. Protein: CASSSTDREYTQYF.

The chain has TRBV11-2 and TRBJ2-3, with 12 bases identical to TRBD2. Germline-derived CDR1 and CDR2 are SGHAT and FQNNGV. V gave up 6 bases and J gave up 3 bases; unmatched junction bases: 7. CDR3 length: 16 amino acids. The CDR3 spells CASSYLAGGWTDTQYF. CDR3 sequence (DNA): TGTGCCAGCAGTTATCTAGCGGGGGGGTGGACAGATACGCAGTATTTT.

This clone appeared a few times. This chain joins TRBV30 and TRBJ2-7; the D gene could be TRBD1 or TRBD2 (6 bases each). The CDR3 covers 14 residues. The V gene's germline CDR1 is GTSNPN and CDR2 SVGIG (reference sequence). V dropped 2 bases and J dropped 6 bases, with 17 bases sitting between them. CDR3 coding DNA: TGTGCCTGGAGTAGGGGGGCGGCTGGGTTCGAGCAGTACTTC. Translation gives CAWSRGAAGFEQYF.

This rearrangement joins TRBV5-1 to TRBJ2-2, with D perhaps being TRBD1 or TRBD2 (5 bases each). The CDR3 sequence is 17 residues long. The germline V gene has CDR1 SGHRS and CDR2 YFSETQ. Trimming removed 3 bases from V and 4 bases from J, with 19 bases in between. The chain's CDR3 is CASSSYRRFEGTGELFF. In DNA form, the CDR3 reads TGCGCCAGCAGCTCCTACAGGCGGTTCGAGGGCACCGGGGAGCTGTTTTTT.

The rearrangement uses TRBV7-2 and TRBJ1-2, with D unclear. Germline V lookup: CDR1 SGHTA, CDR2 FQGNSA. Between the trimmed V and J ends, which lost 2 bases and 7 bases, there was a span of 5 bases. The CDR3 is 11 residues long. The CDR3 loop reads CASSLWGGYTF. The CDR3 coding sequence is TGTGCCAGCAGCTTATGGGGTGGCTACACCTTC.

This chain connects TRBV15 to TRBJ2-1; D tentatively reads TRBD1 or TRBD2 (5 bases each). Per the germline V gene, CDR1 is LNHNV and CDR2 is YYDKDF (reference sequence). The CDR3 extends over 15 amino acids. The V gene lost 0 bases and the J gene lost 6 bases, with 12 bases spanning the gap. The CDR3 nucleotides are TGTGCCACCAGCAGAGATTGGGGGAAAATCAATGAGCAGTTCTTC. Translation gives CATSRDWGKINEQFF.

The chain joins TRBV9 to TRBJ1-6, with no clear D. The germline V gene encodes CDR1 SGDLS and CDR2 YYNGEE. The CDR3 is made up of 17 amino acids. Between the trimmed V and J ends, which lost 0 bases and 0 bases, there was a span of 10 bases. Here the CDR3 reads CASSVEPIHSYNSPLHF. The CDR3 DNA reads as TGTGCCAGCAGCGTAGAACCTATACACTCCTATAATTCACCCCTCCACTTT.

A word on this clone: Other DNA sequences in the sample encode the same CDR3. V and J are TRBV5-1 and TRBJ1-1; D is ambiguous. CDR3 length equals 13 residues. In germline, CDR1 is SGHRS, CDR2 YFSETQ. Deletions cut 0 bases from V and 5 bases from J, with 8 bases between. The CDR3 sequence: CASSLEGGTEAFF. For the CDR3, the DNA is TGCGCCAGCAGCTTGGAGGGAGGTACTGAAGCTTTCTTT.

The V and J genes are TRBV9 and TRBJ2-1; 12 bases line up with TRBD2. CDR3 length: 17 residues. V shed 1 base and J 5 bases; nucleotides not matched to a gene: 7. CDR1 SGDLS and CDR2 YYNGEE come from the germline V gene. The CDR3 DNA sequence: TGTGCCAGCAGCGTAACAGCCGGGACTAGCGGGCACAATGAGCAGTTCTTC. The encoded protein is CASSVTAGTSGHNEQFF.

The V and J genes are TRBV25-1 and TRBJ2-2; weak D call: TRBD1 (5 bases). V was clipped by 6 bases and J by 2 bases, with 16 bases between them. Germline CDR1 is MGHDK and CDR2 is SYGVNS. This CDR3 spans 16 amino acids. The CDR3 DNA reads as TGTGCCAGCAGACAGGAGAATTGGGCTAACACCGGGGAGCTGTTTTTT. Translating it yields CASRQENWANTGELFF. Combining the CDR3 with reference TRBV25-1 and TRBJ2-2 gives the whole variable domain EADIYQTPRYLVIGTGKKITLECSQTMGHDKMYWYQQDPGMELHLIHYSYGVNSTEKGDLSSESTVSRIRTEHFPLTLESARPSHTSQYLCASRQENWANTGELFFGEGSRLTVL.

The chain joins TRBV7-2 to TRBJ1-1; D is unclear. Deletions cut 6 bases from V and 1 base from J, with 12 bases between. CDR1 and CDR2 from the germline V gene are SGHTA and FQGNSA. CDR3 length equals 14 residues. The CDR3 region is CASRTGGGNTEAFF. The DNA of the CDR3 is TGTGCCAGCAGGACCGGAGGTGGGAACACTGAAGCTTTCTTT.

The chain recombines TRBV28 with TRBJ2-7; D uncertain. This CDR3 comprises 11 residues. In germline, CDR1 is MDHEN, CDR2 SYDVKM. The V end lost 5 bases, the J end lost 4 bases, and 6 bases lay between the germline ends. This chain's CDR3 is CASSLKYEQYF. CDR3 DNA sequence: TGTGCCAGCAGTCTAAAATACGAGCAGTACTTC.

V and J are TRBV7-6 and TRBJ2-7; D remains ambiguous. This CDR3 is 16 amino acids long. Germline CDR1 SGHVS, CDR2 FNYEAQ. Trimming removed 5 bases from V and 1 base from J, with 18 bases in between. The CDR3: CASSPAPAGSSYEQYF. For the CDR3, the DNA is TGTGCCAGCAGCCCGGCCCCCGCAGGATCATCCTACGAGCAGTACTTC.

This clone was recorded many times. The CDR3: CASRAETEAFF. CDR3 DNA: TGTGCCAGCAGGGCCGAGACTGAAGCTTTCTTT. The chain couples TRBV28 to TRBJ1-1, with D uncertain. V lost 6 bases to trimming and J lost 5 bases, with 7 bases between them. The germline gives CDR1 MDHEN, CDR2 SYDVKM. The CDR3 runs 11 residues.